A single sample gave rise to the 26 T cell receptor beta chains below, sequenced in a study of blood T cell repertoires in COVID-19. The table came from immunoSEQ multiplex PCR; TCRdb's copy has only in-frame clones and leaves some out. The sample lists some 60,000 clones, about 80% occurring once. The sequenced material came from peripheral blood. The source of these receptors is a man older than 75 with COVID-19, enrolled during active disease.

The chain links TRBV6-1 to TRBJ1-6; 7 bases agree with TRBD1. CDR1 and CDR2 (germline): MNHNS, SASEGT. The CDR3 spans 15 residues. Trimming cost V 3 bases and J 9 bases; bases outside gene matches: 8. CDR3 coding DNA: TGTGCCAGCAGTGACGGGATTCAGGGGGGTTCACCCCTCCACTTT. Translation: CASSDGIQGGSPLHF.

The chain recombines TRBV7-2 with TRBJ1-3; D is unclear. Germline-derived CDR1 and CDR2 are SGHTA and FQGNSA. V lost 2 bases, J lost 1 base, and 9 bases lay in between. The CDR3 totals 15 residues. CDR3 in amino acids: CASSLSTQSGNTIYF. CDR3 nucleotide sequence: TGTGCCAGCAGCTTAAGTACACAATCTGGAAACACCATATATTTT.

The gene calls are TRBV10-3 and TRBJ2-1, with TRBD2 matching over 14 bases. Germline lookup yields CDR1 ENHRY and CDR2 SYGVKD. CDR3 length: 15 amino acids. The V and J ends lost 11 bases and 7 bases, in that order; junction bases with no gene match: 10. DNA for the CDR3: TGTGCCTCCCAGGGACTAGCGGGGGTTGCGAATGAGCAGTTCTTC. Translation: CASQGLAGVANEQFF.

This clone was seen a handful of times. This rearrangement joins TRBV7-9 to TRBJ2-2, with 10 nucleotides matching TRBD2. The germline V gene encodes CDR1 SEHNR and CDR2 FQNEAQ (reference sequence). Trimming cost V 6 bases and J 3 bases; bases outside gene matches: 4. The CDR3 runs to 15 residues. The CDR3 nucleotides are TGTGCCAGCAGGCTTAGCGGGGGGCACACCGGGGAGCTGTTTTTT. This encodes CASRLSGGHTGELFF.

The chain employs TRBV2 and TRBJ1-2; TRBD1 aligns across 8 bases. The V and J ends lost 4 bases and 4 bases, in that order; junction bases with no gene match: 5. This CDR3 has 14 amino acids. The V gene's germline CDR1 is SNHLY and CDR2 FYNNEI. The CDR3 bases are TGTGCCAGCAGTGGGACAGGGTCTGTCTATGGCTACACCTTC. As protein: CASSGTGSVYGYTF.

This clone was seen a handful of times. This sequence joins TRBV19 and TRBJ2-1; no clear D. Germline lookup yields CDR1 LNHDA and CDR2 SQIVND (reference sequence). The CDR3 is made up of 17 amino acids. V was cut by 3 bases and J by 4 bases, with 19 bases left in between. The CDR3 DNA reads TGTGCCAGTAGTATCCCCTACTTAAACTCTGATTACAATGAGCAGTTCTTC. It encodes CASSIPYLNSDYNEQFF.

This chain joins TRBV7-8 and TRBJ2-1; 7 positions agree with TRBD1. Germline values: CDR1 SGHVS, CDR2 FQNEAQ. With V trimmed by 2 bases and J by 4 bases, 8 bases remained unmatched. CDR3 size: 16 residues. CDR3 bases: TGTGCCAGCAGCTTACTGCGGACAGGCCGATACAATGAGCAGTTCTTC. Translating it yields CASSLLRTGRYNEQFF.

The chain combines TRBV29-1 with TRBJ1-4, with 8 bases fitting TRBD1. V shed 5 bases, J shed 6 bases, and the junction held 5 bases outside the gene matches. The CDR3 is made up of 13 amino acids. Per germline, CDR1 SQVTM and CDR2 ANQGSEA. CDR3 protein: CSVRTGSDEKLFF. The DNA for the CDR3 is TGCAGCGTTCGGACAGGGAGTGATGAAAAACTGTTTTTT. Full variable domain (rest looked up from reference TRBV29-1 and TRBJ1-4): SAVISQKPSRDICQRGTSLTIQCQVDSQVTMMFWYRQQPGQSLTLIATANQGSEATYESGFVIDKFPISRPNLTFSTLTVSNMSPEDSSIYLCSVRTGSDEKLFFGSGTQLSVL.

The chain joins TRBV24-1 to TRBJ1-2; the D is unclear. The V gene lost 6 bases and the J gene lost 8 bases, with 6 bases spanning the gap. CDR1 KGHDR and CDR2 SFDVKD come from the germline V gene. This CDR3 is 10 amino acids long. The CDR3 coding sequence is TGTGCCACCAGTCGCGGGGGCTACACCTTC. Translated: CATSRGGYTF.

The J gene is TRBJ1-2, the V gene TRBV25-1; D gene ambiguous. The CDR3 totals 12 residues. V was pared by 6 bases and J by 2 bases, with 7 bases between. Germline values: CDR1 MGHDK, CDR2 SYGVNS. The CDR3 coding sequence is TGTGCCAGCAGGAGGTCGAACTATGGCTACACCTTC. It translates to CASRRSNYGYTF.

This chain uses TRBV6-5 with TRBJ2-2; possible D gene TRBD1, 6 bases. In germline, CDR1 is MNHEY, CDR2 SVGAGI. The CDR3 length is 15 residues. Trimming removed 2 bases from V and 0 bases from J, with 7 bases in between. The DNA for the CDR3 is TGTGCCAGCAGTTACAACAGGGCGAACACCGGGGAGCTGTTTTTT. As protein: CASSYNRANTGELFF.

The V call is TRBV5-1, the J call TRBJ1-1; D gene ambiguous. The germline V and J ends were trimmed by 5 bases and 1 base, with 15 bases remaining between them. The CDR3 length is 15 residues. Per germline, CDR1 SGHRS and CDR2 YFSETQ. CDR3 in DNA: TGCGCCAGCAGACCCTCCTTTGGAGGGAACACTGAAGCTTTCTTT. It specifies CASRPSFGGNTEAFF. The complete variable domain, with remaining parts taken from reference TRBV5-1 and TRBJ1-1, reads KAGVTQTPRYLIKTRGQQVTLSCSPISGHRSVSWYQQTPGQGLQFLFEYFSETQRNKGNFPGRFSGRQFSNSRSEMNVSTLELGDSALYLCASRPSFGGNTEAFFGQGTRLTVV.

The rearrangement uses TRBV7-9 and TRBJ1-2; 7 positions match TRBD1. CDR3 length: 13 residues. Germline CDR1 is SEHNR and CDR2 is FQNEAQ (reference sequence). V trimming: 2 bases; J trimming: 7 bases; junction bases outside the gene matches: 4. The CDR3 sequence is CASSLKGGLGYTF. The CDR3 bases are TGTGCCAGCAGCTTAAAAGGGGGCCTTGGCTACACCTTC.

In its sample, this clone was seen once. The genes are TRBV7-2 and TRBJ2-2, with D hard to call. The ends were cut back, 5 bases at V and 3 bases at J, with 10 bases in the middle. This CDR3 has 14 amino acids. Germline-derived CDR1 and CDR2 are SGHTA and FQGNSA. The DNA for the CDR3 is TGTGCCAGCAGCAATCTGAGAGACACCGGGGAGCTGTTTTTT. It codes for CASSNLRDTGELFF.

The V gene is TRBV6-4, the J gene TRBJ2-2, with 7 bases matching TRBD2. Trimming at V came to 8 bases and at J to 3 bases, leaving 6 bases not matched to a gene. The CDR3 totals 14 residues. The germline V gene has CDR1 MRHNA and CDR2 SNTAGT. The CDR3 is CASSERGDTGELFF. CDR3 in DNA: TGTGCCAGCTCCGAGCGGGGTGACACCGGGGAGCTGTTTTTT.

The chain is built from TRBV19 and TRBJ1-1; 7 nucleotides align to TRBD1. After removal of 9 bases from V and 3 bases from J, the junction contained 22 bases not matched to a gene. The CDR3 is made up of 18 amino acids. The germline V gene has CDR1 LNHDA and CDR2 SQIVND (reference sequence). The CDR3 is CASQGRGGQRSRDTEAFF. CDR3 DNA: TGTGCCAGCCAAGGTAGAGGGGGCCAGAGGAGTCGGGACACTGAAGCTTTCTTT.

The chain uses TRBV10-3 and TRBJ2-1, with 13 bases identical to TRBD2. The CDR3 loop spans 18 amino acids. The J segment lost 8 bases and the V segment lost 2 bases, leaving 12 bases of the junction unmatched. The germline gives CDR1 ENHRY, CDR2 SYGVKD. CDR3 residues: CAISEIDWTSGSLDEQFF. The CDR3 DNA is TGTGCCATCAGTGAGATTGATTGGACTAGCGGGAGCCTCGATGAGCAGTTCTTC.

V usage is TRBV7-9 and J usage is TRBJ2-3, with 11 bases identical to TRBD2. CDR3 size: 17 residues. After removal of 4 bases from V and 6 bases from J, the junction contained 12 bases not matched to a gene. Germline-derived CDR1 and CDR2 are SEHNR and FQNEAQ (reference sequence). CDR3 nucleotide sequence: TGTGCCAGCAGCTGGGAGACTAGCGGGGACGCGAGGGATACGCAGTATTTT. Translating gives CASSWETSGDARDTQYF.

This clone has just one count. CDR3 region: CATSRASGNQETQYF. The CDR3 DNA sequence: TGTGCCACCAGCAGGGCTAGCGGGAACCAAGAGACCCAGTACTTC. The V call is TRBV15, the J call TRBJ2-5, with 9 bases that match TRBD2. The CDR3 sequence is 15 residues long. Germline CDR1 LNHNV, CDR2 YYDKDF (reference sequence). With V trimmed by 3 bases and J by 0 bases, 2 bases remained unmatched.

CDR3 DNA: TGTGCCAGCACCCTGGTAGGGGTGAACACTGAAGCTTTCTTT. It yields the protein CASTLVGVNTEAFF. V usage is TRBV7-9 and J usage is TRBJ1-1; weak D call: TRBD1 (5 bases). V lost 7 bases and J lost 0, with 12 bases in between. The CDR3 consists of 14 residues. Germline V gene lookup returns CDR1 SEHNR and CDR2 FQNEAQ (reference sequence).

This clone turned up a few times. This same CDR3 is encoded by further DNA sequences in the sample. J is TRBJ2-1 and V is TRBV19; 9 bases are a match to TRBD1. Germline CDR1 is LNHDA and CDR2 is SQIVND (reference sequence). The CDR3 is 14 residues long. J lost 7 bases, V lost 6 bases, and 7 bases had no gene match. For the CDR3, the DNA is TGTGCCAGTAGGGACAGGGGCTCAGCGAATGAGCAGTTCTTC. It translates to CASRDRGSANEQFF.

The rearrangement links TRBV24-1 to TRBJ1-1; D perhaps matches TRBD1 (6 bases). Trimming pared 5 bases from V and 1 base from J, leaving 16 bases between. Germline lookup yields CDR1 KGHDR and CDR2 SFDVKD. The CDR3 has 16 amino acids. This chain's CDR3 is CATSASSGGANTEAFF. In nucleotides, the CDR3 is TGTGCCACCAGTGCCTCCAGCGGGGGGGCGAACACTGAAGCTTTCTTT.

DNA for the CDR3: TGTGCCAGTAGTCCCGTAGGGACAGCTCCGCAGTATTTT. It specifies CASSPVGTAPQYF. The V and J genes are TRBV19 and TRBJ2-3, with 7 bases identical to TRBD1. The CDR3 runs 13 residues. V was pared by 5 bases and J by 10 bases, with 9 bases of the junction left unmatched. Germline-derived CDR1 and CDR2 are LNHDA and SQIVND (reference sequence).

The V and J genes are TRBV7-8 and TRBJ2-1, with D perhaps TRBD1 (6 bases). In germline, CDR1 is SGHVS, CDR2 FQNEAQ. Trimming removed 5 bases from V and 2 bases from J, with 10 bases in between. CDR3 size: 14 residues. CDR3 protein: CASSPRTAYNEQFF. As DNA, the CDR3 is TGTGCCAGCAGCCCCCGGACAGCCTACAATGAGCAGTTCTTC. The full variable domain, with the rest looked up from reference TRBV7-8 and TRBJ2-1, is GAGVSQSPRYKVAKRGQDVALRCDPISGHVSLFWYQQALGQGPEFLTYFQNEAQLDKSGLPSDRFFAERPEGSVSTLKIQRTQQEDSAVYLCASSPRTAYNEQFFGPGTRLTVL.

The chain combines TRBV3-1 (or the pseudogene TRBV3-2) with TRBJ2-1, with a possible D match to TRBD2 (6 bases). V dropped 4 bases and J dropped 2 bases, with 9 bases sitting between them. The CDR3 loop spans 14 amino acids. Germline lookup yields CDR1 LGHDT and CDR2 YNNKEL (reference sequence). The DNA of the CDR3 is TGTGCCAGCAGCCCCTCGGGGGCCTACAATGAGCAGTTCTTC. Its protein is CASSPSGAYNEQFF.

The CDR3 region is CASSSRTANTEAFF. CDR3 sequence (DNA): TGTGCCAGCAGTTCTCGGACAGCTAACACTGAAGCTTTCTTT. The chain combines TRBV6-5 with TRBJ1-1; D may be TRBD1 (6 bases). V lost 4 bases and J 2 bases, leaving 11 bases between the germline ends. Germline V gene sequence: CDR1 MNHEY, CDR2 SVGAGI. The CDR3 sequence is 14 residues long.